Below are 26 T cell receptor beta chains sequenced from a single sample in a study of T cells in Graves' hyperthyroidism and ophthalmopathy. RNA transcripts provided the source from which TCR beta CDR3 regions were amplified. When the TCR CDR3 underwent first-round RT-PCR, the HTBI primer set was used. From the multiplex PCR reads, TCRdb called clonotypes with MiXCR, one entry per CDR3 protein. The table lists a few hundred thousand distinct CDR3 sequences, more than 15% of them singletons, with roughly 6.6% in the top ten. Sequenced material: blood. Receptor source: a woman in her twenties or thirties with Graves' hyperthyroidism.

The chain carries TRBV10-2 and TRBJ2-1, with a possible D match to TRBD2 (5 bases). The CDR3 covers 14 residues. The germline V and J ends were trimmed by 4 bases and 3 bases, with 10 bases remaining between them. Germline loops: CDR1 WSHSY, CDR2 SAAADI. CDR3 sequence: CASSGETIYNEQFF. The CDR3 DNA reads as TGCGCCAGCAGTGGAGAGACTATCTACAATGAGCAGTTCTTC.

This clonotype was observed a few times. V gene TRBV5-1 combines with J gene TRBJ2-4; D perhaps matches TRBD1 (5 bases). The length of the CDR3 is 19 residues. In germline, CDR1 is SGHRS, CDR2 YFSETQ. V dropped 0 bases and J dropped 0 bases, with 19 bases sitting between them. For the CDR3, the DNA is TGCGCCAGCAGCTTGGCCGGACAAAACCAACTCGGAGCCAAAAACATTCAGTACTTC. Translation gives CASSLAGQNQLGAKNIQYF.

Many counts were recorded for this clonotype. The rearrangement joins TRBV6-1 to TRBJ2-7, with 10 bases identical to TRBD2. The CDR3 runs to 16 residues. V was pared by 6 bases and J by 3 bases, with 11 bases of the junction left unmatched. The germline V gene encodes CDR1 MNHNS and CDR2 SASEGT. This chain's CDR3 is CASSLTRASGSYEQYF. DNA of the CDR3: TGTGCCAGCAGCCTAACCCGGGCTAGCGGGAGCTACGAGCAGTACTTC.

This clonotype was seen ten or more times. The chain recombines TRBV10-3 with TRBJ2-3; TRBD2 agrees at 7 bases. CDR1 is ENHRY, CDR2 SYGVKD, per germline. The CDR3 runs 15 residues. V lost 5 bases and J lost 2; bases outside the gene matches: 7. CDR3 nucleotides: TGTGCCATCAGTTCCCTAGCGGAGATCACAGATACGCAGTATTTT. Translating it yields CAISSLAEITDTQYF.

This clonotype was counted ten times or more. A read error may produce the germline difference seen at one junction end. J is TRBJ2-7 and V is TRBV4-1; 7 bases match TRBD1. Germline CDR1 is MGHRA and CDR2 is YSYEKL. This CDR3 comprises 12 residues. This CDR3 is CASSQDRDEQYF. CDR3 sequence (DNA): TGTGCCAGCAGCCAAGACAGGGACGAGCAGTACTTC.

This clonotype was seen many times. This chain links TRBV5-1 with TRBJ2-1; D not certain. CDR3 length: 11 amino acids. V was pared by 1 base and J by 9 bases, with 5 bases between. The germline V gene has CDR1 SGHRS and CDR2 YFSETQ. CDR3 amino acids: CASSLNREQFF. In nucleotides, the CDR3 is TGCGCCAGCAGCTTGAACCGTGAGCAGTTCTTC.

This clonotype was observed a few times. The J gene is TRBJ1-6, the V gene TRBV4-1; D remains ambiguous. CDR3 length: 13 amino acids. V dropped 0 bases and J dropped 7 bases, with 4 bases sitting between them. Per germline, CDR1 MGHRA and CDR2 YSYEKL. The CDR3 here is CASSQDVNSPLHF. The CDR3 DNA follows: TGCGCCAGCAGCCAAGACGTAAATTCACCCCTCCACTTT.

The J gene is TRBJ1-4, the V gene TRBV4-3; TRBD1 matches at 11 bases. Germline V gives CDR1 LGHNA, CDR2 YSLEER. The CDR3 loop spans 16 amino acids. V shed 0 bases and J 10 bases; nucleotides not matched to a gene: 7. CDR3 sequence reads: CASSQELRDRGTKLFF. The DNA for the CDR3 is TGCGCCAGCAGCCAAGAGCTCCGGGACAGGGGGACAAAACTGTTTTTT.

The chain couples TRBV6-1 to TRBJ2-7; the D is unclear. V was cut by 1 base and J by 3 bases, with 10 bases left in between. Germline CDR1 is MNHNS and CDR2 is SASEGT. The CDR3 runs to 14 residues. The CDR3 here is CASSEGGLFYEQYF. The CDR3 DNA sequence: TGTGCCAGCAGTGAAGGGGGTTTATTCTACGAGCAGTACTTC.

The rearrangement uses TRBV27 and TRBJ1-2; TRBD1 is a possible D gene (5 bases). This CDR3 spans 15 amino acids. CDR1 is MNHEY, CDR2 SMNVEV, per germline (reference sequence). V shed 7 bases and J shed 7 bases, with 22 bases lying between them. The CDR3 sequence: CASIARMGGMSGYTF. DNA of the CDR3: TGTGCCAGCATCGCCCGAATGGGGGGTATGAGTGGCTACACCTTC.

This chain links TRBV4-3 with TRBJ2-1, with 8 bases aligning to TRBD1. V lost 2 bases to trimming and J lost 5 bases; unmatched junction nucleotides: 23. This CDR3 has 21 amino acids. Germline lookup yields CDR1 LGHNA and CDR2 YSLEER. CDR3 amino acids: CASSQTRRTGGKPITHNEQFF. CDR3 DNA: TGCGCCAGCAGCCAAACCCGGAGAACAGGGGGAAAGCCGATAACCCACAATGAGCAGTTCTTC.

In its sample, this clonotype was seen many times. The V call is TRBV20-1, the J call TRBJ2-7; no definite D call. The CDR3 length is 11 residues. Germline lookup yields CDR1 DFQATT and CDR2 SNEGSKA (reference sequence). Trimming shortened V by 2 bases and J by 5 bases, and 7 bases separated the two germline ends. The CDR3 coding sequence is TGCAGTGCTAGACGAGTTGACGAGCAGTACTTC. This gives the protein CSARRVDEQYF.

The J gene is TRBJ2-1, the V gene TRBV19; D is possibly TRBD1 or TRBD2 (7 bases each). Germline values: CDR1 LNHDA, CDR2 SQIVND (reference sequence). The germline V and J ends were trimmed by 3 bases and 9 bases, with 15 bases remaining between them. The CDR3 length is 14 residues. The CDR3 nucleotides read TGTGCCAGTAGTATGCGGGAGAGGGGGCCTGAGCAGTTCTTC. It is translated as CASSMRERGPEQFF.

This clonotype was recorded many times. The chain links TRBV5-1 to TRBJ2-2; 10 bases line up with TRBD2. The CDR3 sequence is 15 residues long. Germline-derived CDR1 and CDR2 are SGHRS and YFSETQ. The ends lost 2 bases at V and 5 bases at J; junction bases unmatched: 3. CDR3 sequence: CASSFSTSGTGELFF. The CDR3 coding sequence is TGCGCCAGCAGCTTTTCGACTAGCGGGACCGGGGAGCTGTTTTTT.

The genes are TRBV6-1 and TRBJ1-6; D perhaps matches TRBD1 (6 bases). CDR1 MNHNS and CDR2 SASEGT come from the germline V gene. This CDR3 comprises 13 residues. Between the trimmed V and J ends, which lost 7 bases and 7 bases, there was a span of 11 bases. The CDR3 spells CASKRGPNSPLHF. The CDR3 coding sequence is TGTGCCAGCAAGCGGGGGCCCAATTCACCCCTCCACTTT.

This clonotype was seen more than once but under ten times. V gene TRBV12-3 or TRBV12-4 combines with J gene TRBJ2-7, with 7 bases lining up with TRBD1. CDR3 length: 13 residues. Losses at the gene ends were 5 bases for V and 4 bases for J; bases not matched to a gene: 5. The CDR3 here is CASSPQGWYEQYF. The CDR3 nucleotides read TGTGCCAGCAGTCCACAGGGGTGGTACGAGCAGTACTTC.

This clonotype was counted many times. The rearrangement links TRBV7-9 to TRBJ2-1; 8 bases match TRBD2. Germline-derived CDR1 and CDR2 are SEHNR and FQNEAQ (reference sequence). The V and J ends lost 1 base and 0 bases, in that order; junction bases with no gene match: 5. The CDR3 extends over 17 amino acids. The CDR3 spells CASSLGVAGSSYNEQFF. Written as DNA, the CDR3 is TGTGCCAGCAGCTTAGGGGTAGCGGGGAGCTCCTACAATGAGCAGTTCTTC.

This clonotype has more than one count but fewer than ten. The rearrangement uses TRBV29-1 and TRBJ1-2; D is unclear. The ends were cut back, 5 bases at V and 0 bases at J, with 4 bases in the middle. This CDR3 region has 11 residues. Germline CDR1 and CDR2: SQVTM and ANQGSEA. The CDR3 region has the DNA TGCAGCGTTCTGTCTAACTATGGCTACACCTTC. This translates into CSVLSNYGYTF.

This clonotype was observed a few times. The gene calls are TRBV12-3 or TRBV12-4 and TRBJ1-1; TRBD1 is a possible D gene (5 bases). The CDR3 totals 14 residues. V lost 3 bases and J 6 bases, leaving 14 bases between the germline ends. CDR3 in DNA: TGTGCCAGCAGTTTCGGGGGTAGTCCCCCTGAAGCTTTCTTT. It translates to CASSFGGSPPEAFF.

This clonotype was observed at least ten times. The CDR3 bases are TGCAGTGCTAGAGGGGGCGGGACAGGGAGTGACGAGCAGTACTTC. It translates to CSARGGGTGSDEQYF. The rearrangement joins TRBV20-1 to TRBJ2-7; 9 bases map to TRBD1. V lost 1 base, J lost 5 bases, and 9 bases stayed unmatched. Germline CDR1 reads DFQATT; CDR2 reads SNEGSKA (reference sequence). The CDR3 runs to 15 residues.

The chain combines TRBV7-8 with TRBJ1-2, with 8 bases matching TRBD1. Germline assignment: CDR1 SGHVS and CDR2 FQNEAQ. V shed 3 bases and J 4 bases; nucleotides not matched to a gene: 4. This CDR3 comprises 14 residues. This chain's CDR3 is CASSLDRVGYGYTF. DNA for the CDR3: TGTGCCAGCAGCTTGGACAGGGTTGGCTATGGCTACACCTTC.

The V call is TRBV29-1, the J call TRBJ2-7, with 11 bases lining up with TRBD2. Germline CDR1 and CDR2: SQVTM and ANQGSEA. Losses at the gene ends were 4 bases for V and 4 bases for J; bases not matched to a gene: 12. This CDR3 comprises 16 residues. The CDR3, as DNA: TGCAGCGTTGTGGGGACTAGCGGAGGGGTGGGGTACGAGCAGTACTTC. It is translated as CSVVGTSGGVGYEQYF.

This clonotype was seen many times. This sequence joins TRBV12-3 or TRBV12-4 and TRBJ2-1, with TRBD1 as a possible D gene (5 bases). V was trimmed by 5 bases and J by 5 bases, leaving 10 bases between them. CDR3 length: 13 residues. CDR3 residues: CASSGTGNNEQFF. In DNA form, the CDR3 reads TGTGCCAGCAGTGGTACAGGAAACAATGAGCAGTTCTTC.

In its sample, this clonotype was seen a few times. This chain joins TRBV30 and TRBJ2-6, with no clear D. Germline V gives CDR1 GTSNPN, CDR2 SVGIG (reference sequence). The CDR3 sequence is 14 residues long. V gave up 2 bases and J gave up 4 bases, with 9 bases separating them. Here the CDR3 DNA reads TGTGCCTGGAGTCAATATTTAGGGGCCAACGTCCTGACTTTC. As protein: CAWSQYLGANVLTF.

This clonotype has a count of ten or more. J is TRBJ2-5 and V is TRBV20-1; TRBD2 matches at 9 bases. The CDR3 sequence is 16 residues long. The V and J ends lost 3 bases and 4 bases, in that order; junction bases with no gene match: 12. CDR1 DFQATT and CDR2 SNEGSKA come from the germline V gene (reference sequence). The CDR3 is CSARPRSGRNLETQYF. Here the CDR3 DNA reads TGCAGTGCTAGGCCCCGGAGCGGGAGGAACCTAGAGACCCAGTACTTC.

The chain combines TRBV18 with TRBJ2-1, with 13 bases aligning to TRBD2. Germline loops: CDR1 KGHSH, CDR2 LQKENI. After removal of 6 bases from V and 10 bases from J, the junction contained 6 bases not matched to a gene. This CDR3 comprises 14 residues. CDR3 protein: CASSLGLAGEEQFF. In nucleotides, the CDR3 is TGTGCCAGCTCCCTCGGACTAGCGGGAGAGGAGCAGTTCTTC.